A few counts support the clone carrying this T cell receptor beta chain. The data derive from a study of blood T cell repertoires in COVID-19. Study context: The origin of the acute and convalescent COVID-19 samples was the United States, Italy and Spain. Nucleic acid was either cDNA or gDNA, and it came from T cells, B-cell-depleted T cells, or PBMCs.

In the study's own analysis: Nucleated cell counts were estimated from reference gene primer amplification. TCRdb's copy holds only in-frame clones and misses some; the assay was immunoSEQ multiplex PCR. D and trimming come from the DNA, and the V and J calls and clone size come from that table. The sample lists some 220,000 clones, around four fifths occurring once. The CDR3 has 13 amino acids. Germline-derived CDR1 and CDR2 are SEHNR and FQNEAQ (reference sequence). V was shortened by 6 bases and J by 3 bases, with 11 bases between the two germline ends. The chain couples TRBV7-9 to TRBJ1-2; the D gene is possibly TRBD1 (5 bases). Sequenced sample: peripheral blood. The receptor's source is an older woman with active or convalescent COVID-19. The CDR3 is CASSRGQDYGYTF. CDR3 DNA: TGTGCCAGCAGTAGGGGTCAAGACTATGGCTACACCTTC.